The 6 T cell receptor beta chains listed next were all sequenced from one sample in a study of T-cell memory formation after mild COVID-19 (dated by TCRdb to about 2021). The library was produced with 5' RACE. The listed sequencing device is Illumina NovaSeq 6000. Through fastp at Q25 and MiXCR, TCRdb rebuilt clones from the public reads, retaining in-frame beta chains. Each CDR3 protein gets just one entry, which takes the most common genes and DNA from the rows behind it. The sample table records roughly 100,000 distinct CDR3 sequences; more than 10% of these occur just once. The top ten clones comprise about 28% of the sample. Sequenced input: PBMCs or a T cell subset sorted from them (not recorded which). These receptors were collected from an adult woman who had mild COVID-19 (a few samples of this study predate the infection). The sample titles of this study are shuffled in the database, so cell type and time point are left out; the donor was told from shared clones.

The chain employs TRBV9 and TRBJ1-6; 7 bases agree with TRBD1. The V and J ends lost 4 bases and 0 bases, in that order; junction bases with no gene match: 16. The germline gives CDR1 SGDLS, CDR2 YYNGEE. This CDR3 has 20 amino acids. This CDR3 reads CASSSQGGTRRRSYNSPLHF. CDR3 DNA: TGTGCCAGCAGCTCCCAGGGGGGGACACGACGCCGCTCCTATAATTCACCCCTCCACTTT.

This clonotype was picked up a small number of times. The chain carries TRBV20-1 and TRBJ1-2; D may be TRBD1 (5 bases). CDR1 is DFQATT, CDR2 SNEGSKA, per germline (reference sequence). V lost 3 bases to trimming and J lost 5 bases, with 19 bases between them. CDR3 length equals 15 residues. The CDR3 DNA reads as TGCAGTGCTAGCCCTGCTGACAGCCTATTGTATGGCTACACCTTC. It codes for CSASPADSLLYGYTF.

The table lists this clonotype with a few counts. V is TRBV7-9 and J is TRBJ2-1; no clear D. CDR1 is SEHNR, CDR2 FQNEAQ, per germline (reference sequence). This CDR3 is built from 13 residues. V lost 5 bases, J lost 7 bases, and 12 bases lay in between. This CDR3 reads CASSRILGNEQFF. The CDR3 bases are TGTGCCAGCAGCCGGATATTGGGGAATGAGCAGTTCTTC.

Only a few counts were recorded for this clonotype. Here the CDR3 DNA reads TGCAGTGCTACGCCGGCTTCCTACGAGCAGTACTTC. It is translated as CSATPASYEQYF. The rearrangement uses TRBV20-1 and TRBJ2-7; D is uncertain. This CDR3 is built from 12 residues. Germline V CDR1 and CDR2: DFQATT, SNEGSKA (reference sequence). V lost 4 bases and J 1 base, leaving 8 bases between the germline ends.

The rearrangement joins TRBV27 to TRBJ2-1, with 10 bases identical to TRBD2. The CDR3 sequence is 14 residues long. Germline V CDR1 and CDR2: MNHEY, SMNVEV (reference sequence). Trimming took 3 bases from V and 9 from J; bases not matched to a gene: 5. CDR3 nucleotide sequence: TGTGCCAGCAGTTTTGGGACTAGCGTCCTTGAGCAGTTCTTC. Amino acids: CASSFGTSVLEQFF.

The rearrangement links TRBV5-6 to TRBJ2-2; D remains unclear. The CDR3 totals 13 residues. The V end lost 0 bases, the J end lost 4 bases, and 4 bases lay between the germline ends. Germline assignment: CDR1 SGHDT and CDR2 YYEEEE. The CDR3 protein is CASSLVTTGELFF. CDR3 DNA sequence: TGTGCCAGCAGCTTGGTAACCACCGGGGAGCTGTTTTTT.